Included here is one T cell receptor beta chain sequence, with context. This receptor's antigen is unknown. It has no much larger one-base neighbor in the sample; base qualities were not kept. Using the deep immunoSEQ assay, TCR CDR3 regions were amplified from genomic DNA by multiplex PCR. Genomic DNA extracted from each cell subset was distributed evenly over all wells of several immunoSEQ 96-well plates, and each plate served as one replicate. Each replicate PCR for sorted subsets received about 210 ng genomic DNA, equal to about 30,000 T cell genomes. The purified libraries were quantified using a Qubit 3.0 fluorometer, sized with a Bioanalyzer 2100, and then quantified again using the KAPA Library Quantification kit. A separate single-read 150-cycle Illumina NextSeq 550 flow cell was used to sequence each immunoSEQ 96-well plate. The authors processed their data as follows. Because the immunoSEQ output included only junctional sequences and no quality scores, the filtering could not be the same as the filtering used for full-length reads. Sequences were annotated with PyIR, a Python wrapper for IgBLAST v1.9, and V/J genes and CDR3 were assigned using IMGT germline references. Reads with weak V/J assignments (E-value above 1e-6), missing CDR3, stop codons, out-of-frame junctions, or ambiguous translated residues were removed. V3J clonotypes were defined as sequences sharing an identical inferred V gene, J gene, and CDR3 amino acid sequence. To compute the percentage overlap between repertoires, the number of shared unique clonotypes was divided by the size of the smaller repertoire. Three approaches were used to assess repertoire richness: RTK rarefaction, the Chao1 estimator, and Recon v2.1 estimates of unobserved clonotypes. Generation probabilities were computed with OLGA for all TCRbeta clonotypes obtained by the gDNA method from a few donors. The table was pulled from immuneACCESS by TCRdb, which kept in-frame rearrangements only. Such tables lose some clones; where checked, under half of the loss comes from unresolved V genes, and the rest has no known cause. The DNA was the basis for D and trimming; V, J and clone size are from that table. This sample gives about 1,500,000 clones in total; roughly 97% of them show up just once. Approximately 1.1% of the sample belongs to the ten largest clones.

This specimen belongs to a study of shared clonotypes between healthy human individuals (dated by TCRdb to 2019 to 2021). As for the study more broadly: The cohort comprised a couple of women and a few men aged 18 to 49 years. For each donor, three plates each were used for CD4 naive and CD4 memory, two plates were used for CD8 naive, and one plate was used for CD8 memory. Leukapheresis yielded between about 0.85 and 9 billion PBMCs per donor. Different laboratories and diverse techniques were used to prepare libraries and sequence TCR repertoires, to increase sequencing depth and limit assay-specific biases. To estimate repertoire size and how much clonotype sharing occurs between individuals, the study deeply sequenced the blood TCR repertoires of several healthy adults. Here is what the overall study found, with its caveats: Naive subsets generally had larger estimated clonotype richness than memory subsets did. Based on pairwise subsampling, the degree of clonotype sharing among donors was expected to be affected by sequencing depth. Clonotypes shared by all four sorted-subset donors showed higher generation probabilities than non-shared clonotypes. Because the study included a small number of donors, the genetic and exposure-history diversity represented was limited. Sampling was restricted to blood, and TCR repertoires in tissues likely differ from the TCR repertoires found in blood. Rarefaction of sorted-subset datasets indicated incomplete sequencing despite the large sequencing depth. Across a few donors, around 5.4% of naive CD4, roughly 3.5% of naive CD8, about 2.3% of memory CD4, and 0.4% of memory CD8 clonotypes were shared.

Donors were healthy HIV-negative adults with no recently reported acute infections or vaccinations. Every donor was a Caucasian adult living in Nashville, Tennessee, USA. CD4+ T cells were enriched through magnetic negative selection, after which naive cells were positively selected on CD45RA and the remaining negative fraction served as the memory subset. Blood was obtained by leukapheresis, after which PBMCs were separated by Ficoll-Histopaque density gradient centrifugation and cryopreserved in liquid nitrogen vapor phase. Purity and quantity of every magnetically sorted T cell population were checked by analytical flow cytometry. Each sorted fraction had its genomic DNA isolated and then quantified by UV absorbance on a Nanodrop 2000c. Sequencing used naive CD4+ T cells sorted from blood. Sample cell subset or site, as interpreted from the label and publication: CD45RA+ positively selected. The source of this sequence is a young man in good health.

CDR3 protein: CASSFWGSNQPQHF. The bases are TGTGCCAGCAGTTTCTGGGGTAGCAATCAGCCCCAGCATTTT. The chain was built from TRBV27 and TRBJ1-5, with no reliable assignment of the D segment. Reading from cysteine to phenylalanine, the CDR3 counts 14 amino acids. Only the CDR3 portion is preserved as DNA: 42 bases, with reading frame beginning at the first base. The junction shows trimming of 3 bases on V and 0 bases on J, plus 6 bases between the germline ends. The germline V gene (reference sequence) provides CDR1 MNHEY and CDR2 SMNVEV.